In this sample, the clone carrying this TCR beta chain turned up many times. Its target is not known. The CDR3 is cut off 3 residues early in the read; its end comes from the germline J gene. CDR3 size: 15 residues. Germline lookup yields CDR1 WNHNN and CDR2 SYGVQD (reference sequence). V lost 4 bases, J lost 1 base, and 3 bases stayed unmatched. This record belongs to a study of T cell clonality in common variable immunodeficiency. Findings of the study overall: CVID subjects had higher TCRbeta clonality than healthy controls, most marked in about a third.

Here immunoSEQ multiplex PCR was the method, and the copy in TCRdb shows in-frame clones only, minus some. Observed in the sample are 50,000 or so clones, none of them singletons. This rearrangement joins TRBV10-1 to TRBJ2-1; 8 bases are shared with TRBD2. This receptor was identified in a person between 18 and 70 years old in good health. The sequenced material came from peripheral blood mononuclear cells. CDR3 sequence: CASSVAGRSYNEQFF. The CDR3 DNA, read in part, is TGCGCCAGCAGTGTAGCGGGAAGGTCCTACAATGAG.